The sequence of this T cell receptor (beta chain) was determined in a study of identical twins. Each CDR3 protein is one row after TCRdb ran MiXCR on the 5' RACE reads. The sample holds around 1.7 million distinct CDR3 sequences, roughly a third seen once. The CDR3 covers 18 residues. Germline V gives CDR1 SEHNR, CDR2 FQNEAQ (reference sequence). Trimming cost V 1 base and J 7 bases; bases outside gene matches: 14. This chain links TRBV7-9 with TRBJ2-3, with 10 bases matching TRBD2. The sequencing sample was made of cord blood. The clonotype originates from a newborn girl in good health. This CDR3 is CASSLVTRASGGHYTQYF. For the CDR3, the DNA is TGTGCCAGCAGCTTAGTTACACGGGCTAGCGGGGGACACTATACGCAGTATTTT.